These T cell receptor beta chains were read from a single sample in a study of beta chain features in type 1 diabetes. The table came from immunoSEQ multiplex PCR; TCRdb's copy has only in-frame clones and leaves some out. The profile shows 100,000 to 150,000 clones, 15% to 20% of them singletons. Sequenced material: central memory CD4+ T cells from blood. The origin of the receptors is a man aged 18 to 35 with type 1 diabetes. Each CDR3 is given without its conserved first and last residue.

J: -
V: TRBV29-1
CDR3: SVGDRGYEQY

J: TRBJ1-5
V: TRBV2
CDR3: ASSERRGRNQPQH

J: TRBJ2-3
V: TRBV27
CDR3: ASSPSRTVNTQY

J: TRBJ1-2
V: TRBV7-2
CDR3: ASSLSWTANYGYT

J: TRBJ1-1
V: TRBV7-2
CDR3: ASSLGRGQPNTEAF

J: TRBJ2-3
V: TRBV18
CDR3: ASSPGPSGYTDTQY

J: TRBJ1-2
V: TRBV28
CDR3: ASSLGGIGYT

J: TRBJ1-3
V: TRBV30
CDR3: AWSDQASNTIY

J: TRBJ2-7
V: TRBV9
CDR3: ASSLGHTFYEQY

J: TRBJ2-6
V: TRBV28
CDR3: ASSPIRQGSGANVLT

J: TRBJ1-3
V: TRBV30
CDR3: AWSVGASGNTIY

J: TRBJ2-3
V: TRBV7-6
CDR3: ASSPNGVGLSTDTQY

J: TRBJ2-7
V: TRBV30
CDR3: AWSMGLMSGEQY

J: TRBJ1-1
V: TRBV27
CDR3: ASRGSDGTEAF

J: TRBJ2-3
V: TRBV5-1
CDR3: ASSLGIRGGSTDTQY

J: TRBJ1-4
V: TRBV18
CDR3: ASSPLSLGEVLF

J: TRBJ1-2
V: TRBV2
CDR3: ASSELSTSGSRYGYT

J: TRBJ1-1
V: TRBV15
CDR3: ATAGTGVNTEAF

J: TRBJ1-5
V: TRBV18
CDR3: ASSPGQSNQPQH

J: TRBJ1-2
V: TRBV6-6
CDR3: ASSRDRLLYGYT

J: TRBJ2-6
V: TRBV28
CDR3: ASSLAGTLSGANVLT

J: TRBJ2-7
V: TRBV5-6
CDR3: ASSLRDAPQY

J: TRBJ2-5
V: TRBV10-3
CDR3: AISESKGGPVTQY

J: TRBJ1-1
V: TRBV6-5
CDR3: ASNGQANTEAF

J: TRBJ2-1
V: TRBV7-2
CDR3: ASSPSAYNEQF

J: TRBJ2-5
V: TRBV11-2
CDR3: ASSLLSAKTQY

J: TRBJ2-3
V: TRBV13
CDR3: ASSLRLGLAGERTQY

J: TRBJ2-5
V: TRBV13
CDR3: ASSLYETQY

J: TRBJ2-7
V: TRBV18
CDR3: ASSPAGPYEQY

J: TRBJ2-1
V: TRBV19
CDR3: ASSPPGTLVRNNEQF

J: TRBJ2-6
V: TRBV14
CDR3: ASSAGQGRANVLT

J: TRBJ1-2
V: TRBV20-1
CDR3: SGVRVDGYT

J: TRBJ1-1
V: TRBV30
CDR3: AWSVRQSWNTEAF

J: TRBJ2-5
V: TRBV28
CDR3: ASSPVGGQETQY

J: TRBJ2-3
V: TRBV27
CDR3: ASSLEGADTQY

J: TRBJ2-7
V: TRBV7-2
CDR3: ASSPLAGSSYEQY

J: TRBJ2-3
V: TRBV11-1
CDR3: ASSSPRADTQY

J: TRBJ2-5
V: TRBV14
CDR3: ASSQILAQETQY

J: TRBJ2-1
V: TRBV18
CDR3: ASSSPGNEQF

J: TRBJ1-1
V: TRBV6-5
CDR3: ASSHSQRNTEAF

J: TRBJ2-1
V: TRBV5-1
CDR3: ASSGGLAGVDEQF